A single sample is the source of the 2 T cell receptor beta chains below, sequenced in a study of graft-versus-host responses after intestinal transplantation. Repertoires were generated with immunoSEQ multiplex PCR, while TCRdb's copy carries only in-frame clones and drops some. The data hold fewer than 50,000 clones, with approximately 84% observed a single time. Their antigens are not known. Here the sequenced sample was unstimulated CD4+ T cells sorted from spleen or lymph node cells, taken before transplant. Receptors originate from a human donor who was the organ donor for an intestinal transplant.

The chain uses TRBV10-3 and TRBJ2-1; 7 positions match TRBD1. J gave up 9 bases and V 1 base, and 6 bases lay outside the gene matches. Germline CDR1 and CDR2: ENHRY and SYGVKD. The CDR3 consists of 14 residues. CDR3 sequence (DNA): TGTGCCATCAGTGAGTGGGGGACAGTCCCTGAGCAGTTCTTC. This encodes CAISEWGTVPEQFF.

This chain links TRBV7-7 with TRBJ2-5; 8 nucleotides line up with TRBD2. V was pared by 4 bases and J by 3 bases, with 7 bases of the junction left unmatched. Germline lookup yields CDR1 SSHAT and CDR2 FNYEAQ (reference sequence). This CDR3 has 15 residues. The CDR3 nucleotides are TGTGCCAGCAGCTCCGGGGTAGCGGGAAAAGAGACCCAGTACTTC. Translated, it gives CASSSGVAGKETQYF.